This T cell receptor beta chain came from a study of cytomegalovirus exposure and HLA in healthy donors. Study-wide context: In an early release, HLA-typed donors contributed roughly 85 million unique TCR sequences. Study results and caveats: Several of the most significant clusters appeared, in a later analysis, to be linked to common viral pathogens. It was reported in a later analysis that an Asian-associated ancestry cluster showed fewer N-insertions than the approximately 700-donor mean. A later analysis linked a missense DCLRE1C variant to TCR beta V- and J-gene trimming.

PCR used 60 Vbeta primers and 13 Jbeta primers. Sequencing was performed with immunoSEQ multiplex PCR; in TCRdb, only in-frame clones are kept and a portion is missing. The table includes approximately 120,000 clones, less than 70% detected once. Points on this clone: Antigen unknown.

The V and J ends lost 5 bases and 3 bases, in that order; junction bases with no gene match: 6. Germline V lookup: CDR1 SGHTA, CDR2 FQGNSA. The CDR3 consists of 14 residues. The sequence came from a woman in her sixties or seventies in good health and CMV-seropositive. The chain employs TRBV7-2 and TRBJ2-7; 8 bases map to TRBD2. The specimen sequenced was PBMCs. CDR3 loop: CASSVSGVGYEQYF. In DNA form, the CDR3 reads TGTGCCAGCAGCGTTAGCGGGGTCGGCTACGAGCAGTACTTC.